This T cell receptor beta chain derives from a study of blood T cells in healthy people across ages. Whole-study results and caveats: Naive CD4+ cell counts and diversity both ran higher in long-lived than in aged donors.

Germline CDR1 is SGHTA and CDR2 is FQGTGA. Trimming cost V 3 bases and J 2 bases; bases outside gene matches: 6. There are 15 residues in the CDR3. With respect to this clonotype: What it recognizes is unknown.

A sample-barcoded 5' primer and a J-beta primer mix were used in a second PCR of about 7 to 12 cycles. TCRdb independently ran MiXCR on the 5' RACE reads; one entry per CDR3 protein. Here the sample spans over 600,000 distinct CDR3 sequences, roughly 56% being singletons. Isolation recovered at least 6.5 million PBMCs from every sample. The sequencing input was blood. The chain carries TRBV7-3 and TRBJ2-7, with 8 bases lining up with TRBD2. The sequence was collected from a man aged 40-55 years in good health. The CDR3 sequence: CASSLIAGPTYEQYF. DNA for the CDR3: TGTGCCAGCAGCTTGATAGCGGGACCTACCTACGAGCAGTACTTC.